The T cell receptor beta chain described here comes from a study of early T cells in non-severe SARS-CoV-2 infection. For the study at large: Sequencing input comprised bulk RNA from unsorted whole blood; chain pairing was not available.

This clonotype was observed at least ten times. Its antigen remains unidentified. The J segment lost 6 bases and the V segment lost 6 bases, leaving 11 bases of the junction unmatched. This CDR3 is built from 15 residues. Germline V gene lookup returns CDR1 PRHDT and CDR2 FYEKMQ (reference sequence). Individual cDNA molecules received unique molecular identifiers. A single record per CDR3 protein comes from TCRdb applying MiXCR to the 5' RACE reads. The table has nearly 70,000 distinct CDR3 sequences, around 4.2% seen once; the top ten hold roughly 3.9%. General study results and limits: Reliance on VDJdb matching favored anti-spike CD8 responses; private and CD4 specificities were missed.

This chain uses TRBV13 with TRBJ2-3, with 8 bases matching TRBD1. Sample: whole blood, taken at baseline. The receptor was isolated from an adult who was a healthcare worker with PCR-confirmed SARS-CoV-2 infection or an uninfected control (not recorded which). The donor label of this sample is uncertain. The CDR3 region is CASRPTGEGPDTQYF. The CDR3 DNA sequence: TGTGCCAGCAGACCGACAGGGGAAGGGCCTGATACGCAGTATTTT.